This is a list of T cell receptor beta chains from one sample in a study of shared T cell receptors in the human thymus. The table came from immunoSEQ multiplex PCR; TCRdb's copy has only in-frame clones and leaves some out. Of roughly 660,000 clones in the sample, more than 75% were seen once. Another study also made use of these data, one on human thymus T cells.

Sequencing was performed on thymocytes. The receptors derive from a boy under three years old with a congenital heart defect. CDR3s include the opening cysteine and the closing phenylalanine or tryptophan. The D gene is left open where the match is weak. The size entry is marked missing in some rows and otherwise reads once, few, many or a size class.

>-|TRBJ2-3|TRBV7-9|-
CASSLGFTDTQYF
TGTGCCAGCAGCTTGGGCTTCACAGATACGCAGTATTTT
>TRBD2|TRBJ2-3|TRBV30|-
CAWKNGLADCTDTQYF
TGTGCCTGGAAAAACGGACTAGCGGATTGCACAGATACGCAGTATTTT
>TRBD1|TRBJ2-5|TRBV6-5|-
CASSYHPGTVKETQYF
TGTGCCAGCAGTTACCACCCCGGGACAGTAAAAGAGACCCAGTACTTC
>-|TRBJ1-1|TRBV4-1|-
CASSQDPGMNTEAFF
TGCGCCAGCAGCCAAGATCCGGGTATGAACACTGAAGCTTTCTTT
>TRBD2|TRBJ2-5|TRBV7-2|-
CASTLAGLAGLETQYF
TGTGCCAGCACCCTCGCTGGACTAGCGGGCTTAGAGACCCAGTACTTC
>-|TRBJ1-4|TRBV15|-
CATSRYRVANEKLFF
TGTGCCACCAGCAGATACAGGGTTGCTAATGAAAAACTGTTTTTT
>-|TRBJ2-7|TRBV7-9|-
CASSPRVRSLEDSYEQYF
TGTGCCAGCAGCCCCAGGGTGAGGTCTCTGGAAGATTCCTACGAGCAGTACTTC
>TRBD1|TRBJ2-1|TRBV25-1|once
CASRAPSGDSCGHNEQFF
TGTGCCAGCAGGGCCCCCTCCGGGGACAGTTGTGGCCACAATGAGCAGTTCTTC
>-|TRBJ1-5|TRBV4-1|once
CASSQDGRGADGNQPQHF
TGCGCCAGCAGCCAAGATGGGCGGGGGGCGGATGGCAATCAGCCCCAGCATTTT
>-|TRBJ1-2|TRBV6-1|-
CASSWGGPYYGYTF
TGTGCCAGCAGCTGGGGGGGCCCTTACTATGGCTACACCTTC
>TRBD2|TRBJ2-7|TRBV7-2|-
CASSLGVLAGYYEQYF
TGTGCCAGCAGCTTAGGGGTATTAGCGGGTTACTACGAGCAGTACTTC
>-|TRBJ1-1|TRBV2|-
CASSGGPGENTEAFF
TGTGCCAGCAGTGGTGGGCCAGGGGAGAACACTGAAGCTTTCTTT
>TRBD2|TRBJ2-3|TRBV12-5|-
CASGTTPLRRGGSSTDTQYF
TGTGCTAGTGGTACCACCCCCCTTCGCCGGGGGGGATCTAGCACAGATACGCAGTATTTT
>-|TRBJ1-4|TRBV5-6|-
CASSRGGATNEKLFF
TGTGCCAGCAGCCGAGGGGGTGCCACTAATGAAAAACTGTTTTTT
>TRBD1|TRBJ1-1|TRBV9|-
CASSARTGAGGTEAFF
TGTGCCAGCAGCGCTCGGACAGGGGCCGGGGGGACTGAAGCTTTCTTT
>TRBD1|TRBJ2-2|TRBV4-3|-
CASSQDLGGPRLEGELFF
TGCGCCAGCAGCCAAGATTTAGGGGGCCCCAGGTTAGAGGGGGAGCTGTTTTTT
>TRBD1|TRBJ2-5|TRBV6-5|once
CASSSPRGLVWKTQYF
TGTGCCAGCAGTTCTCCCAGGGGGCTGGTGTGGAAGACCCAGTACTTC
>-|TRBJ2-7|TRBV28|-
CASSPGQTYEQYF
TGTGCCAGCAGTCCCGGACAGACCTACGAGCAGTACTTC
>-|TRBJ2-7|TRBV27|-
CASSLLPSLSYEQYF
TGTGCCAGCAGTTTATTGCCAAGCCTTTCCTACGAGCAGTACTTC
>TRBD2|TRBJ2-1|TRBV14|few
CASSQNGTSGRSNEQFF
TGTGCCAGCAGCCAGAACGGGACTAGCGGGAGAAGCAATGAGCAGTTCTTC
>-|TRBJ1-2|TRBV4-3|-
CASSPRLRVRYGYTF
TGCGCCAGCAGCCCGAGGTTGAGGGTCCGGTATGGCTACACCTTC
>-|TRBJ1-1|TRBV5-4|-
CASSSDSSTEAFF
TGTGCCAGCAGTTCCGACAGCTCCACTGAAGCTTTCTTT
>-|TRBJ1-2|TRBV19|-
CASSMTQGPNYGYTF
TGTGCCAGTAGTATGACTCAGGGGCCGAACTATGGCTACACCTTC
>-|TRBJ2-7|TRBV12-5|-
CASSRLETYEQYF
TGTGCTAGTAGCCGTTTAGAGACCTACGAGCAGTACTTC
>TRBD2|TRBJ2-2|TRBV27|-
CATTGLVGTGELFF
TGTGCCACTACAGGACTAGTCGGCACCGGGGAGCTGTTTTTT
>TRBD2|TRBJ2-7|TRBV15|once
CATSIRLSGGSYEQYF
TGTGCCACCAGCATCCGGTTATCGGGAGGATCCTACGAGCAGTACTTC
>TRBD1|TRBJ1-2|TRBV6-6|-
CASSERDRSYGYTF
TGTGCCAGCAGCGAACGGGACAGATCCTATGGCTACACCTTC
>TRBD1|TRBJ2-7|TRBV30|few
CAWAHRGRPYEQYF
TGTGCCTGGGCCCACAGGGGGCGGCCCTACGAGCAGTACTTC